This TCR beta chain was sequenced in a study of neurological immune-mediated disorders. Study-wide background: Among 35 or so multiple sclerosis patients, roughly 31 were relapsing-remitting and 3 were secondary progressive. General observations from the study: Expanded clones shared no CDR3 amino acid sequences across subjects, suggesting private repertoires in all groups.

The CDR3 totals 16 residues. Germline CDR1 is SEHNR and CDR2 is FQNEAQ (reference sequence). The V gene end was trimmed by 4 bases and the J gene end by 0 bases; junction bases not matched to a gene: 8. This clonotype was seen repeatedly, ten times or more. The antigen remains unidentified. In TCRdb, the 5' RACE reads were re-called with MiXCR into one record per CDR3 protein. Here the sample spans 55,000 to 70,000 distinct CDR3 sequences, around 3.9% being singletons. Unsorted libraries came from 2 million PBMCs stored at -80 °C. This clonotype originated in a man between 25 and 39 years old with multiple sclerosis. The sequenced material came from PBMCs. The chain couples TRBV7-9 to TRBJ1-1, with 7 bases lining up with TRBD1. The CDR3: CASSSRQGGLNTEAFF. The CDR3 region has the DNA TGTGCCAGCAGCTCAAGACAGGGAGGATTGAACACTGAAGCTTTCTTT.